This note documents a single TCR beta chain sequence. Its target is not known. This sample stems from a study of STAT5B mutations in CD4+ large granular lymphocyte leukemia. Study-level results: Patient CD4-sorted repertoires looked more clonal than healthy CD4+ repertoires, even without putative leukemic clones.

Buffy coats from healthy blood donors served as controls. In the original processing: Lowest detectable productive clonotype frequency was 2.59 x 10-5. Clones were read by immunoSEQ multiplex PCR, and TCRdb kept only the in-frame ones, dropping some. The V and J calls and clone size are taken from that table; D and trimming were inferred from the DNA. The sample has some 35,000 clones; roughly 76% are singletons. CDR1 is SGHRS and CDR2 is YFSETQ in the germline V gene. This CDR3 contains 13 residues. Deletions cut 2 bases from V and 0 bases from J, with 4 bases between. The gene calls are TRBV5-1 and TRBJ2-3, with D unresolved. The sequencing input was CD4+ T cells from blood buffy coats. This clonotype was obtained from a human donor in good health. CDR3 DNA sequence: TGCGCCAGCAGCTTACCCAGCACAGATACGCAGTATTTT. Residues: CASSLPSTDTQYF.